This TCR beta chain appears in the sequencing data of a study of T cells expressing NK-cell markers. Each CDR3 protein gets one entry in TCRdb, which reprocessed the 5' RACE reads and gives no DNA. The sample table includes 550,000 to 600,000 distinct CDR3 sequences. This CDR3 spans 15 amino acids. Sequencing was done on a sample of blood T cells: a sorted CD56 or NKG2C T cell subset, CD4+ or CD8+ T cells, or bulk PBMC T cells (not recorded which). The receptor was derived from a man between 18 and 35 years old in good health. This sequence joins TRBV12-3 or TRBV12-4 and TRBJ2-1; the TCRdb D gene call, TRBD2, has no DNA to confirm it. The CDR3 reads CASSSGTSSYNEQFF.